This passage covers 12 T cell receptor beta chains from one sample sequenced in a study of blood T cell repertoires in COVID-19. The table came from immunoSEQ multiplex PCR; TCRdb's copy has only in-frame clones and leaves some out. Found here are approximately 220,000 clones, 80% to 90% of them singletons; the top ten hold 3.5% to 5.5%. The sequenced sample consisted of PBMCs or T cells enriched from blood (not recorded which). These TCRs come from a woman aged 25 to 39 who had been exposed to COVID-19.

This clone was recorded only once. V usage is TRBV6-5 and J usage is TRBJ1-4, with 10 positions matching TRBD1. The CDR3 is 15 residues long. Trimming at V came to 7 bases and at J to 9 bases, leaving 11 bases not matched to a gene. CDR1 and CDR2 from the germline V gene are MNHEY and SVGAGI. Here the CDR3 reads CASTPGGQGNKKLFF. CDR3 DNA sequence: TGTGCCAGCACCCCGGGGGGACAGGGGAACAAAAAACTGTTTTTT.

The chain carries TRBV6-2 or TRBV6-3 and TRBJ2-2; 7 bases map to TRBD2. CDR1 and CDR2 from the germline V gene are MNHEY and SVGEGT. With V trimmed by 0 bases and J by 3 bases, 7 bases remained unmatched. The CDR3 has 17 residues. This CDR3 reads CASSYSRGGSDTGELFF. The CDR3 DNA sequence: TGTGCCAGCAGTTACTCGCGCGGGGGAAGCGACACCGGGGAGCTGTTTTTT.

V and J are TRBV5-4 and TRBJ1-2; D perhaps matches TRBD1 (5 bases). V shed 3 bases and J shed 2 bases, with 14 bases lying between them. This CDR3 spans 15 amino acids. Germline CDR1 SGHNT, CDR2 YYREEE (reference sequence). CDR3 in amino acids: CASSSPLGQNYGYTF. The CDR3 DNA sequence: TGTGCCAGCAGCTCACCCCTTGGACAAAACTATGGCTACACCTTC.

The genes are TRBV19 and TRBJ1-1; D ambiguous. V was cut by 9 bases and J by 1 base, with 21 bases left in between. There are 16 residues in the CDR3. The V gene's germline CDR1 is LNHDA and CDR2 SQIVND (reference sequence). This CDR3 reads CASSLAGGGWNTEAFF. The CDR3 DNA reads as TGTGCCAGCTCTCTTGCCGGCGGAGGATGGAACACTGAAGCTTTCTTT.

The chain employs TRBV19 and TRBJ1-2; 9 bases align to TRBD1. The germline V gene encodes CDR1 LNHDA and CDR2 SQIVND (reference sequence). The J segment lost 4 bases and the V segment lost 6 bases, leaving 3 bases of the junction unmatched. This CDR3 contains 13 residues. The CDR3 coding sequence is TGTGCCAGTAGCCCACAGGGGGCCTATGGCTACACCTTC. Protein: CASSPQGAYGYTF.

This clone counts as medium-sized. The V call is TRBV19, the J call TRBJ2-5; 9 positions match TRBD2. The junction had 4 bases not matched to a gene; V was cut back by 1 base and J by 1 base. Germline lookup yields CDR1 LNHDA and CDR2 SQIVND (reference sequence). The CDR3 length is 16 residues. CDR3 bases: TGTGCCAGTAGTATAGGGGGACTAGCCGGCCAAGAGACCCAGTACTTC. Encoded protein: CASSIGGLAGQETQYF.

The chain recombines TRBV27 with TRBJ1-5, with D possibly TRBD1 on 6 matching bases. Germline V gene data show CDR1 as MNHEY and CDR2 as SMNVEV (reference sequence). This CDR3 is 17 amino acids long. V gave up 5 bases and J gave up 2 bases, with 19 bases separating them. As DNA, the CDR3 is TGTGCCAGCAGTCCCCGCCGGGCTGGGGGCGGCAATCAGCCCCAGCATTTT. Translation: CASSPRRAGGGNQPQHF.

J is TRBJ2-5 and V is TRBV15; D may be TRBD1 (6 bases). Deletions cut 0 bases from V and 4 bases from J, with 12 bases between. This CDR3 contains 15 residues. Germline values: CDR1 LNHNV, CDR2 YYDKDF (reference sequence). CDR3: CATSRDRAGAETQYF. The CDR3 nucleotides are TGTGCCACCAGCAGAGATCGGGCAGGGGCAGAGACCCAGTACTTC.

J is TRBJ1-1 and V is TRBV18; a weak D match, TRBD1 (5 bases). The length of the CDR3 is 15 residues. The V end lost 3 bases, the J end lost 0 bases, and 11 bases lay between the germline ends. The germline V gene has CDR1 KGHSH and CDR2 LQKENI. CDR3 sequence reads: CASSPVDSMNTEAFF. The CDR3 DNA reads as TGTGCCAGCTCACCCGTTGACAGTATGAACACTGAAGCTTTCTTT. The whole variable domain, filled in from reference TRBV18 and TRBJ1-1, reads NAGVMQNPRHLVRRRGQEARLRCSPMKGHSHVYWYRQLPEEGLKFMVYLQKENIIDESGMPKERFSAEFPKEGPSILRIQQVVRGDSAAYFCASSPVDSMNTEAFFGQGTRLTVV.

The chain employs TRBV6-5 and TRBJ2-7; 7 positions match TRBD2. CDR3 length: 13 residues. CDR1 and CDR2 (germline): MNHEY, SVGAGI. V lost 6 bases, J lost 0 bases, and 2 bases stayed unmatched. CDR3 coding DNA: TGTGCCAGCAGAGCGGGGCGCTCCTACGAGCAGTACTTC. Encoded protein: CASRAGRSYEQYF.

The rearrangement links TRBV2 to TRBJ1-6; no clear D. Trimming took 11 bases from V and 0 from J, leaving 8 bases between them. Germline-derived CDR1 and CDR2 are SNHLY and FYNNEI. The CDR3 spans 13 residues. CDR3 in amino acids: CAGRASYNSPLHF. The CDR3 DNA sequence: TGTGCCGGGCGGGCCTCCTATAATTCACCCCTCCACTTT. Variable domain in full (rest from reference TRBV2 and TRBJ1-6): EPEVTQTPSHQVTQMGQEVILRCVPISNHLYFYWYRQILGQKVEFLVSFYNNEISEKSEIFDDQFSVERPDGSNFTLKIRSTKLEDSAMYFCAGRASYNSPLHFGNGTRLTVT.

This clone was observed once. The CDR3 region is CASSRPPPGANVLTF. CDR3 in DNA: TGTGCCAGCAGCCGCCCTCCTCCTGGGGCCAACGTCCTGACTTTC. The chain joins TRBV7-8 to TRBJ2-6; no firm D call. The CDR3 runs 15 residues. Germline V gives CDR1 SGHVS, CDR2 FQNEAQ. The ends were cut back, 5 bases at V and 2 bases at J, with 10 bases in the middle.